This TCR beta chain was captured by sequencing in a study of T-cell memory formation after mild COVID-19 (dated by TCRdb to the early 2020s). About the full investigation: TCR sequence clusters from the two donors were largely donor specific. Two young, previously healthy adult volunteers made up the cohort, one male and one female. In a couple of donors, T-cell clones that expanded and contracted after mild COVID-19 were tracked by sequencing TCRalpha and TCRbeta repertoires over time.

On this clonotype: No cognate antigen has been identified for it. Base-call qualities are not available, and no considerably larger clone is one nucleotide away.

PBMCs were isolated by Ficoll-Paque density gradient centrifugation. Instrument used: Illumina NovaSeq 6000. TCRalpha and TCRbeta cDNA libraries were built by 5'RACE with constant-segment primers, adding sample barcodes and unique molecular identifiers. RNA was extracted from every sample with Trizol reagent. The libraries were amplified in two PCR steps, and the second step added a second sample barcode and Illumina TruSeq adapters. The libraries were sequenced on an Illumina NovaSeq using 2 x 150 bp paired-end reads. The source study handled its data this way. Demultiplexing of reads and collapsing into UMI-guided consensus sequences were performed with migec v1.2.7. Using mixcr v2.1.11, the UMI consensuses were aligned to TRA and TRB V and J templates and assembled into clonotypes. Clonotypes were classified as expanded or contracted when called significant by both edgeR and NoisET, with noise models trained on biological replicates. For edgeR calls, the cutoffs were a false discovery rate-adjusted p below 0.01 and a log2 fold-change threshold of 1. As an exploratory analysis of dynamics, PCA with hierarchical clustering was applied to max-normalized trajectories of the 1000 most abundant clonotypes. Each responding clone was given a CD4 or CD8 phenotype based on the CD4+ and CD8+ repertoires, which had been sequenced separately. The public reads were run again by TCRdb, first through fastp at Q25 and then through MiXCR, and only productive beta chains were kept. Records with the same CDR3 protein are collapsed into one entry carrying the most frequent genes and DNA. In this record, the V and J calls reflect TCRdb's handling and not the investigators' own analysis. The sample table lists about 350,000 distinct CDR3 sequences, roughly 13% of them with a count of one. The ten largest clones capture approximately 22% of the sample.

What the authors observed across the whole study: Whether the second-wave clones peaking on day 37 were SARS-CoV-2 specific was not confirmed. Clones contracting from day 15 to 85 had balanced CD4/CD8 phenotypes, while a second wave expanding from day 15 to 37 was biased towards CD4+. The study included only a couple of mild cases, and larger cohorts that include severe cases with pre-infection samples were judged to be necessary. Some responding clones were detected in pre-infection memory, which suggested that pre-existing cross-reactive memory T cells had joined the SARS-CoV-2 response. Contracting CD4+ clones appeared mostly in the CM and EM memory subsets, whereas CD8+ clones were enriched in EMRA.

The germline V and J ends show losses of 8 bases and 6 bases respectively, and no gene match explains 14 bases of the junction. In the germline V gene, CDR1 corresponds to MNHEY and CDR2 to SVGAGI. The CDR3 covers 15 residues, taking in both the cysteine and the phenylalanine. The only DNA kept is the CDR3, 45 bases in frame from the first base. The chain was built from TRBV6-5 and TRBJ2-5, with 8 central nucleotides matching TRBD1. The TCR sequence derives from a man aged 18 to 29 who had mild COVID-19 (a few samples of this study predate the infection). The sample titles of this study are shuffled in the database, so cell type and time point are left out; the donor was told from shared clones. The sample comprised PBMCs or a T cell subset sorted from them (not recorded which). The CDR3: CASARTRTGKQTQYF. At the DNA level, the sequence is TGTGCCAGCGCTCGGACGAGGACAGGGAAACAGACCCAGTACTTC.